This TCR beta chain was recorded in a study of blood T cell repertoires in COVID-19. Background on the study: PBMCs, B-cell-depleted T cells, or T cells provided the cDNA or gDNA that made up the material.

V lost 0 bases and J lost 7, with 10 bases in between. The germline V gene encodes CDR1 LGHNA and CDR2 YSLEER. The CDR3 loop spans 15 amino acids. Sequenced by immunoSEQ multiplex PCR; TCRdb stores in-frame clones only, minus some. The sample holds about 66,000 clones, roughly 75% seen once. The genes are TRBV4-3 and TRBJ1-6; D remains unclear. The sequence was collected from a human donor in a cohort sampled during active COVID-19. Material: peripheral blood. The CDR3 loop is CASSQDLGANSPLHF. The CDR3 DNA follows: TGCGCCAGCAGCCAAGACCTGGGCGCGAATTCACCCCTCCACTTT.